The text below deals with one TCR beta chain. The source of the sample is a study of blood T cell repertoires in COVID-19. Overall study: The samples span acute and convalescent COVID-19 from the United States, Italy and Spain. In each case, the material was cDNA or gDNA derived from T cells, B-cell-depleted T cells, or PBMCs.

The ends lost 2 bases at V and 4 bases at J; junction bases unmatched: 2. CDR3 length: 14 residues. CDR1 is MNHNS, CDR2 SASEGT, per germline. In the original analysis: Estimation of nucleated cell counts relied on the amplification of reference gene primers. The data were produced by immunoSEQ multiplex PCR, yet TCRdb's version contains in-frame clones alone and is incomplete. That table is the source of V, J and clone size, and D and trimming were worked out from the DNA. Of roughly 100,000 clones in the sample, around 76% were seen once. Specimen: peripheral blood. This sequence joins TRBV6-1 and TRBJ2-5; 9 nucleotides line up with TRBD2. This receptor was obtained from a woman in her 70s with acute or convalescent COVID-19. CDR3 in DNA: TGTGCCAGCAGTGAACGCGGGGGGGCAGAGACCCAGTACTTC. Protein sequence: CASSERGGAETQYF.